This is a list of T cell receptor beta chains from one sample in a study of shared clonotypes between healthy human individuals. The data were produced by immunoSEQ multiplex PCR, yet TCRdb's version contains in-frame clones alone and is incomplete. The data contain about 2.5 million clones, 80% to 95% of them seen just once; the ten biggest clones take up around 0.38%. Sequenced input: naive CD4+ T cells from PBMCs. The receptors shown here come from a man between 18 and 29 years old in good health. Some clones in this sample may be carry-over from other donors' samples. The CDR3 runs from the conserved cysteine through the conserved F or W. The D gene is left open where the match is weak. Rows may omit the clone size; those that give it use once, few, many or a size class.

D	size	V	J	CDR3	DNA
-	-	TRBV6-6	TRBJ2-7	CASSYSIGWSSYEQYF	TGTGCCAGCAGTTACTCGATAGGGTGGAGCTCCTACGAGCAGTACTTC
-	once	TRBV29-1	TRBJ2-3	CSVILGPDTQYF	TGCAGCGTTATCCTCGGGCCAGATACGCAGTATTTT
TRBD2	-	TRBV9	TRBJ2-1	CASSVLAGGSYNEQFF	TGTGCCAGCAGCGTACTTGCGGGGGGCTCCTACAATGAGCAGTTCTTC
TRBD2	-	TRBV14	TRBJ2-1	CASSPRAFAGGEQFF	TGTGCCAGCAGCCCGCGAGCCTTTGCGGGGGGTGAGCAGTTCTTC
-	few	TRBV28	TRBJ1-4	CASSPLNEKLFF	TGTGCCAGCAGTCCATTAAATGAAAAACTGTTTTTT
-	once	TRBV5-1	TRBJ2-6	CASTSWGRLLPSGANVLTF	TGCGCCAGCACCTCTTGGGGGCGTCTACTACCTTCTGGGGCCAACGTCCTGACTTTC
-	-	TRBV7-8	TRBJ1-5	CASSLAREGKPQHF	TGTGCCAGCAGCTTAGCCAGGGAGGGTAAGCCCCAGCATTTT
-	-	TRBV27	TRBJ1-2	CASSLSRLHGYTF	TGTGCCAGCAGTTTATCCAGGCTCCATGGCTACACCTTC
-	-	TRBV19	TRBJ2-3	CASSRSGTDTQYF	TGTGCCAGTAGTCGAAGCGGCACAGATACGCAGTATTTT
TRBD1	-	TRBV4-2	TRBJ1-1	CASSQARGGTEAFF	TGTGCCAGCAGCCAAGCCAGGGGGGGCACTGAAGCTTTCTTT
-	-	TRBV4-3	TRBJ1-2	CASSRGRQNYGYTF	TGCGCCAGCAGCCGTGGCAGACAGAACTATGGCTACACCTTC
-	-	TRBV28	TRBJ1-3	CATMREVSGNTIYF	TGTGCCACCATGAGGGAGGTCTCTGGAAACACCATATATTTT
-	-	TRBV9	TRBJ2-5	CASSVGSNQETQYF	TGTGCCAGCAGCGTTGGCAGTAATCAAGAGACCCAGTACTTC
-	-	TRBV27	TRBJ2-1	CASSFDYYNEQFF	TGTGCCAGCAGTTTTGACTACTACAATGAGCAGTTCTTC